The rows below give T cell receptor beta chains drawn from one sample of a study of blood T cell repertoires in COVID-19. Measured with immunoSEQ multiplex PCR; TCRdb has only the in-frame clones, and not every one. The sample includes 200,000 to 300,000 clones, 80% to 90% of them seen just once. The specimen was PBMCs or T cells enriched from blood (not recorded which). These receptor sequences come from a man aged 40-49 years who had recovered from COVID-19. Each CDR3 is given with its conserved first and last residue. D genes are given only for firm matches. The size of a clone is reported for some rows only, either as once, few or many, or as a class for expanded clones.

NA,TRBJ2-7,NA,TRBV20-1,TGCAGTGTCGCGCCCAGGTACGAGCAGTACTTC,CSVAPRYEQYF
TRBD1,TRBJ2-1,NA,TRBV7-3,TGTGCTAGCAGCTTAACGCGAGACAGGGAGAATGAGCAGTTCTTC,CASSLTRDRENEQFF
TRBD2,TRBJ2-1,once,TRBV27,TGTGCCAGCAGTTCCGGGACTAGCGGATACAATGAGCAGTTCTTC,CASSSGTSGYNEQFF
NA,TRBJ2-7,NA,TRBV6-5,TGTGCCAGCAGTTACTCGAGACAGCCCTACGAGCAGTACTTC,CASSYSRQPYEQYF
NA,TRBJ2-2,NA,TRBV5-1,TGCGCCAGCAGCTTGAAGGGGCCCGGGGAGCTGTTTTTT,CASSLKGPGELFF
NA,TRBJ1-1,NA,TRBV5-8,TGTGCCAGCAGCCCTGGAGACGTAGAGAACACTGAAGCTTTCTTT,CASSPGDVENTEAFF
NA,TRBJ1-5,NA,TRBV7-8,TGTGCCAGCAGCTTGTACCCGGGGGGGGAGGCGAGTCAGCCCCAGCATTTT,CASSLYPGGEASQPQHF
NA,TRBJ1-3,NA,TRBV3-1/TRBV3-2,TGTGCCAGCAGCCAAGATCCAGGGCCCCCTGGAAACACCATATATTTT,CASSQDPGPPGNTIYF
TRBD2,TRBJ2-1,NA,TRBV10-3,TGTGCCATCAAATCCCTAGCGGGAGAGAGTAGTGAGCAGTTCTTC,CAIKSLAGESSEQFF
NA,TRBJ1-1,NA,TRBV10-3,TGTGCCATCAGTGGGCAGGGGACTGAAGCTTTCTTT,CAISGQGTEAFF
NA,TRBJ1-5,NA,TRBV30,TGTGCCTGGAGTGTACAAGGGGGTACCCAGCCCCAGCATTTT,CAWSVQGGTQPQHF
NA,TRBJ2-5,NA,TRBV11-3,TGTGCCAGCAGCCAGGGCGGGGTTGGGGGAGAGACCCAGTACTTC,CASSQGGVGGETQYF
TRBD1,TRBJ1-5,few,TRBV4-1,TGCGCCAGCAGCCAAGTAATGGGGACAGGGAATCAGCCCCAGCATTTT,CASSQVMGTGNQPQHF
TRBD2,TRBJ2-7,NA,TRBV20-1,TGCAGTGCTAGTGACAGCGGGGACTCCTACGAGCAGTACTTC,CSASDSGDSYEQYF
NA,TRBJ2-1,NA,TRBV5-6,TGTGCCAGCAGCCGGAGGGACAGACCCTACAATGAGCAGTTCTTC,CASSRRDRPYNEQFF
TRBD1,TRBJ2-7,NA,TRBV10-3,TGTGCCATCAGTGCGGCGGACAGGGGTCCCACGTCGCCTTACGAGCAGTACTTC,CAISAADRGPTSPYEQYF
TRBD2,TRBJ2-7,NA,TRBV10-3,TGTGCCATCAGTGCCTCCTCTGGGACTAGCGGGGCCTCCTACGAGCAGTACTTC,CAISASSGTSGASYEQYF
TRBD1,TRBJ2-2,NA,TRBV5-8,TGTGCCAGCAGGGTACAGGGGTCGAGAGTCGGCACCGGGGAGCTGTTTTTT,CASRVQGSRVGTGELFF
TRBD2,TRBJ2-3,NA,TRBV5-1,TGCGCCAGCAGAGGACTAGCGGGGACAGATACGCAGTATTTT,CASRGLAGTDTQYF
TRBD2,TRBJ2-1,NA,TRBV9,TGTGCCAGCAGCGTAGTTACTAGCGGGAGGGCCCTCGGTAGGAATGAGCAGTTCTTC,CASSVVTSGRALGRNEQFF
TRBD2,TRBJ2-1,NA,TRBV19,TGTGCCAGTAGTATCGAGCGGGGCTCCTACAATGAGCAGTTCTTC,CASSIERGSYNEQFF
NA,TRBJ1-6,NA,TRBV7-2,TGTGCCAGCAGCTTAGTCCGGGAAGCTTCACCCCTCCACTTT,CASSLVREASPLHF
NA,TRBJ2-3,NA,TRBV7-8,TGTGCCAGCAGCCCAGGGCGGGATACGCAGTATTTT,CASSPGRDTQYF
TRBD1,TRBJ1-1,NA,TRBV19,TGTGCCAGTAGTATCACAGGGGTGACTGAAGCTTTCTTT,CASSITGVTEAFF
TRBD1,TRBJ1-2,few,TRBV19,TGTGCCAGTAGTATAGAGGGACAGATCTATGGCTACACCTTC,CASSIEGQIYGYTF
TRBD2,TRBJ2-7,NA,TRBV7-2,TGTGCCAGCAGCGGTAGGGCGGGAGAAGGCCACGAGCAGTACTTC,CASSGRAGEGHEQYF
TRBD2,TRBJ2-2,NA,TRBV9,TGTGCCAGCAGCGTAGCCGGGACTAGCGGGGGGGCCGGCGGGGAGCTGTTTTTT,CASSVAGTSGGAGGELFF
NA,TRBJ2-2,NA,TRBV27,TGTGCCAGCAGTTTATCGAACAGGGTGAACACCGGGGAGCTGTTTTTT,CASSLSNRVNTGELFF
NA,TRBJ1-6,NA,TRBV9,TGTGCCAGCAGCGTAGGAGGCGGGGGCTATAATTCACCCCTCCACTTT,CASSVGGGGYNSPLHF
NA,TRBJ1-5,NA,TRBV11-2,TGTGCCAGCAGCTTAATAGCAGCCAGCTATAGCAATCAGCCCCAGCATTTT,CASSLIAASYSNQPQHF
NA,TRBJ1-3,NA,TRBV4-3,TGCGCCAGCAGCCCCGCGGCTGGAAACACCATATATTTT,CASSPAAGNTIYF
NA,TRBJ1-5,NA,TRBV19,TGTGCCAGTAGTATGTTTCAGGGTAATAGCAATCAGCCCCAGCATTTT,CASSMFQGNSNQPQHF
NA,TRBJ1-6,NA,TRBV27,TGTGCCAGCAGTCCCCGGACAGAAAATAATTCACCCCTCCACTTT,CASSPRTENNSPLHF
NA,TRBJ1-2,NA,TRBV21-1,TGTGCCAAGCGGAAGTTGAACTATGGCTACACCTTC,CAKRKLNYGYTF
TRBD2,TRBJ2-1,NA,TRBV28,TGTGCCAGCAGTTTGACTAGCGGGGGGGCGTACAATGAGCAGTTCTTC,CASSLTSGGAYNEQFF
TRBD1,TRBJ1-5,once,TRBV7-8,TGTGCCAGCAGCTCGAGGAGGACAGGGCTGAGCAATCAGCCCCAGCATTTT,CASSSRRTGLSNQPQHF
TRBD1,TRBJ2-1,NA,TRBV2,TGTGCCAGCAGAATGGGACAGGGGGGGAATGAGCAGTTCTTC,CASRMGQGGNEQFF
NA,TRBJ1-4,NA,TRBV5-4,TGTGCCAGCAGCTTGGGGGCCTCCTCAACTAATGAAAAACTGTTTTTT,CASSLGASSTNEKLFF
TRBD1,TRBJ1-2,many,TRBV4-3,TGCGCCAGCAGCCAATCGGGACAGGGGACTGGTGGCTACACCTTC,CASSQSGQGTGGYTF
TRBD2,TRBJ2-7,once,TRBV28,TGTGCCAGCAGCTCTATAGGGTCCGGGAGGGCCGGGGAGCAGTACTTC,CASSSIGSGRAGEQYF
TRBD1,TRBJ1-2,NA,TRBV4-2,TGTGCCAGCAGCCAAGACGGACAGGGGTTCTATGGCTACACCTTC,CASSQDGQGFYGYTF
TRBD1,TRBJ2-7,NA,TRBV5-1,TGCGCCAGCAGATCCTGGAGTCCAGACAGGGGGGACTACGAGCAGTACTTC,CASRSWSPDRGDYEQYF
NA,TRBJ1-5,NA,TRBV2,TGTGCCAGCAGTGGACAGCGCAATCAGCCCCAGCATTTT,CASSGQRNQPQHF
TRBD2,TRBJ2-3,once,TRBV28,TGTGCCAGCAGTTTAGACTGGACTAGCGGACGCACAGATACGCAGTATTTT,CASSLDWTSGRTDTQYF
TRBD1,TRBJ1-2,NA,TRBV6-6,TGTGCCAGCAGTTACTCGATGGGACAGGGGGCGCGGGGCTACACCTTC,CASSYSMGQGARGYTF
NA,TRBJ1-2,NA,TRBV5-1,TGCGCCAGCAGTTCAGGGGACTATGGCTACACCTTC,CASSSGDYGYTF
NA,TRBJ1-2,NA,TRBV12-3/TRBV12-4,TGTGCCAGCAGTCGACAGACTAACTATGGCTACACCTTC,CASSRQTNYGYTF
TRBD1,TRBJ2-7,NA,TRBV3-1/TRBV3-2,TGTGCCAGCAGCCAACCGAGGACAGGTCAAAGAATCTCCTACGAGCAGTACTTC,CASSQPRTGQRISYEQYF
NA,TRBJ1-2,NA,TRBV6-2/TRBV6-3,TGTGCCAGCAGCCCCAATGAGGGGGATGGCTACACCTTC,CASSPNEGDGYTF
NA,TRBJ2-5,NA,TRBV6-1,TGTGCCAGCAGTGAAACTAGGGCACAAGAGACCCAGTACTTC,CASSETRAQETQYF
NA,TRBJ2-3,NA,TRBV6-5,TGTGCCAAACACGGGGTAACAGATACGCAGTATTTT,CAKHGVTDTQYF
NA,TRBJ1-2,once,TRBV2,TGTGCCAGCAGTGAGGGGGCAGGGACACACTATGGCTACACCTTC,CASSEGAGTHYGYTF